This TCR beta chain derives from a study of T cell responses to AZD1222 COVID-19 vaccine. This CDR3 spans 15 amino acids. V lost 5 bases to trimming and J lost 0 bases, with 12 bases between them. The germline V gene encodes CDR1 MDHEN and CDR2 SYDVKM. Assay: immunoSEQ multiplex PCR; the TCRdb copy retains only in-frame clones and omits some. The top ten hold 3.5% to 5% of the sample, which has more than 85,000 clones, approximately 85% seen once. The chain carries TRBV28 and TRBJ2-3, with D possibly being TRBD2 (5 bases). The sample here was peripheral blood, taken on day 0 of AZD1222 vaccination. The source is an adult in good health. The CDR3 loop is CASSRIGGSTDTQYF. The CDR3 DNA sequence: TGTGCCAGCAGTAGAATCGGAGGAAGCACAGATACGCAGTATTTT.